A single T cell receptor (beta chain) is shown here with its context. The repertoire was sequenced with immunoSEQ multiplex PCR; TCRdb's copy has only in-frame clones and lacks some. The sample yields approximately 380,000 clones, just over 90% seen once. The data stem from a study of blood T cell repertoires in COVID-19. Overall study context: There were acute and convalescent COVID-19 samples, and they came from the United States, Italy and Spain.

Trimming took 1 base from V and 3 from J, leaving 15 bases between them. This CDR3 contains 16 residues. Germline CDR1 KGHSH, CDR2 LQKENI. This receptor was obtained from a woman between 40 and 55 years old who had been exposed to COVID-19. This sequence joins TRBV18 and TRBJ1-2; D might be TRBD1 (5 bases). The sample was PBMCs or T cells enriched from blood (not recorded which). The CDR3 reads CASSPLHRGDDYGYTF. Written as DNA, the CDR3 is TGTGCCAGCTCACCACTACATAGGGGCGACGACTATGGCTACACCTTC.